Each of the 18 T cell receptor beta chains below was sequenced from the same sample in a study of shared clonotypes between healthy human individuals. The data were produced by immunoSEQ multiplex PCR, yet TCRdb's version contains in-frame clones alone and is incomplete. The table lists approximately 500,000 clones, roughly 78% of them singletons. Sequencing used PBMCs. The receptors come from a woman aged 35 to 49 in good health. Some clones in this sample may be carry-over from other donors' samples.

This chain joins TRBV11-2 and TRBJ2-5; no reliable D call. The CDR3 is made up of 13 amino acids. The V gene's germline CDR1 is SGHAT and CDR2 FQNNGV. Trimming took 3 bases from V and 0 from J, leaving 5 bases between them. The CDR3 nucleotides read TGTGCCAGCAGCTTGGGCAACCAAGAGACCCAGTACTTC. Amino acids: CASSLGNQETQYF.

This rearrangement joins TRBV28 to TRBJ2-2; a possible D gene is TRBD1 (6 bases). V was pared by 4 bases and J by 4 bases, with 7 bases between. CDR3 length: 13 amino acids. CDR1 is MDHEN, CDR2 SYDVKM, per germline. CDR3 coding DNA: TGTGCCAGCAGTTACAGGGTCACCGGGGAGCTGTTTTTT. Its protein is CASSYRVTGELFF.

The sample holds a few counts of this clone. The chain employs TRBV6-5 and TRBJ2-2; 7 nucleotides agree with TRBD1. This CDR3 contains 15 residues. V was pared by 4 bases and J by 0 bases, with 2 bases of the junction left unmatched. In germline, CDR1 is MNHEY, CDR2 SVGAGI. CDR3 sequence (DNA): TGTGCCAGCAGTTCGCAGGGGGCGAACACCGGGGAGCTGTTTTTT. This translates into CASSSQGANTGELFF.

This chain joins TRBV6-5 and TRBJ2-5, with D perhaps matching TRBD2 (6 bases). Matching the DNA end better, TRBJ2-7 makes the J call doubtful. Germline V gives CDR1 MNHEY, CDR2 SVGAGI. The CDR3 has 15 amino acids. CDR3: CASSLRGTLPDEQYF. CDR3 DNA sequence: TGTGCCAGCAGTCTACGGGGGACCCTCCCCGACGAGCAGTACTTC.

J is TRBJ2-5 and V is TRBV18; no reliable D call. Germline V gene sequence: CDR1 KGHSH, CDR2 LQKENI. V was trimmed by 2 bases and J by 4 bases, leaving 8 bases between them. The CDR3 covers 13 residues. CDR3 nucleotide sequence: TGTGCCAGCTCACCATCCGTAGGAGAGACCCAGTACTTC. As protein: CASSPSVGETQYF.

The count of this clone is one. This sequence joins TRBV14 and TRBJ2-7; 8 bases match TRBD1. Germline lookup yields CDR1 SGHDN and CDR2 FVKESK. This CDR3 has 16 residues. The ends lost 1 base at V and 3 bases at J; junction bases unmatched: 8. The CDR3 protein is CASSQATGTGHYEQYF. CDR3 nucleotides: TGTGCCAGCAGCCAAGCTACCGGGACAGGCCACTACGAGCAGTACTTC. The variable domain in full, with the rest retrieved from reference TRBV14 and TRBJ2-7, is EAGVTQFPSHSVIEKGQTVTLRCDPISGHDNLYWYRRVMGKEIKFLLHFVKESKQDESGMPNNRFLAERTGGTYSTLKVQPAELEDSGVYFCASSQATGTGHYEQYFGPGTRLTVT.

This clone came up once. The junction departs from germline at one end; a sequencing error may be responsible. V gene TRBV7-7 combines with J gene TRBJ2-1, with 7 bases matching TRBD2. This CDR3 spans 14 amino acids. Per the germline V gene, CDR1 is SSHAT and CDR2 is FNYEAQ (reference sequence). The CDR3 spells CASSSPAGRGEQFF. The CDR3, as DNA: TGTGCTAGCAGCTCCCCGGCGGGGAGGGGTGAGCAGTTCTTC.

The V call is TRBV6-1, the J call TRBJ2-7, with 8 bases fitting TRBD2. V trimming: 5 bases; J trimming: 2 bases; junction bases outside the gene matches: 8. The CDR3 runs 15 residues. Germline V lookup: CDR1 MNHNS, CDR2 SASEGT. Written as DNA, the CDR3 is TGTGCCAGCAGTATAAACGCGGGGGGTCCCTACGAGCAGTACTTC. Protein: CASSINAGGPYEQYF.

The chain's CDR3 is CASSDGTAMDGYTF. The CDR3 bases are TGTGCCAGCAGTGACGGGACCGCGATGGATGGCTACACCTTC. The J gene is TRBJ1-2, the V gene TRBV6-6; TRBD1 might be the D (5 bases). V was clipped by 5 bases and J by 6 bases, with 16 bases between them. This CDR3 contains 14 residues. CDR1 is MNHNY, CDR2 SVGAGI, per germline (reference sequence).

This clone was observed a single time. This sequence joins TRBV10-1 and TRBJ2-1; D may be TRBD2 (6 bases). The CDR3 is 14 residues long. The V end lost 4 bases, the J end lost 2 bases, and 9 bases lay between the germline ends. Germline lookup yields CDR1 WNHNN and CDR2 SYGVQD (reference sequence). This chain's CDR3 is CASSGGTAYNEQFF. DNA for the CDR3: TGCGCCAGCAGTGGCGGGACCGCCTACAATGAGCAGTTCTTC.

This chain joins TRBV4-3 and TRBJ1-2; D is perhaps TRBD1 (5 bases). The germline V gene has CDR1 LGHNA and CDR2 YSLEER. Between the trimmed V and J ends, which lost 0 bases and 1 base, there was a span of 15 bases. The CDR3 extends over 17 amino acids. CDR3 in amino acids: CASSQDSKSGGNYGYTF. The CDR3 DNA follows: TGCGCCAGCAGCCAAGATTCCAAGAGTGGGGGTAACTATGGCTACACCTTC.

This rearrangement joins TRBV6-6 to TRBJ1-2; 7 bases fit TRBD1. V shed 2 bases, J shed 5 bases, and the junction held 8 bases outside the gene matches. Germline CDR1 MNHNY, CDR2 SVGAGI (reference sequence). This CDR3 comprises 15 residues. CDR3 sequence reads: CASSYGRDRGYGYTF. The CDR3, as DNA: TGTGCCAGCAGTTACGGTAGGGACAGAGGATATGGCTACACCTTC.

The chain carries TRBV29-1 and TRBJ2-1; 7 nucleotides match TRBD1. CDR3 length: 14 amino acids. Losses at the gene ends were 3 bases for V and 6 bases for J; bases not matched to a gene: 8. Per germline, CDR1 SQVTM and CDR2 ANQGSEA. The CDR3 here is CSVDRGYRGNEQFF. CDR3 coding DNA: TGCAGCGTTGATAGGGGTTACAGGGGCAATGAGCAGTTCTTC.

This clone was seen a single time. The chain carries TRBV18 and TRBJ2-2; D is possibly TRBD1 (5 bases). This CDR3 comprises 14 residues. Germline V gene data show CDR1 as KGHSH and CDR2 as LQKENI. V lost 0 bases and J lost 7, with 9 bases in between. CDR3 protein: CASSPPARDGELFF. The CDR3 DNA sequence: TGTGCCAGCTCACCACCAGCCAGGGACGGGGAGCTGTTTTTT. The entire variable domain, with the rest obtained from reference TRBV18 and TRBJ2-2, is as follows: NAGVMQNPRHLVRRRGQEARLRCSPMKGHSHVYWYRQLPEEGLKFMVYLQKENIIDESGMPKERFSAEFPKEGPSILRIQQVVRGDSAAYFCASSPPARDGELFFGEGSRLTVL.

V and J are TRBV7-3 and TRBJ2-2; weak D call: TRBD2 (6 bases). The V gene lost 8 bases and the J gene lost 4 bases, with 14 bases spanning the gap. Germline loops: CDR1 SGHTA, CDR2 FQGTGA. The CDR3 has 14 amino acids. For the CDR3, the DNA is TGTGCCAGCGGTAGGGGAGGACTCACCGGGGAGCTGTTTTTT. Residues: CASGRGGLTGELFF.

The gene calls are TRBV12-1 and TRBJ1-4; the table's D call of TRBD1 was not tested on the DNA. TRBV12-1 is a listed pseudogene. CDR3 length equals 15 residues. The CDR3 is CASSFVATANEKLFF. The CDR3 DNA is TGTGCCAGCAGCTTTGTCGCGACAGCTAATGAAAAACTGTTTTTT.

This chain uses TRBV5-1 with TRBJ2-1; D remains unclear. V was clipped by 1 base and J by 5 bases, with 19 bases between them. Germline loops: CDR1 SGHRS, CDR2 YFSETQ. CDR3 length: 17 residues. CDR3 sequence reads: CASSLFSSLSSHNEQFF. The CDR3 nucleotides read TGCGCCAGCAGCTTGTTTTCGTCTTTGAGTTCACACAATGAGCAGTTCTTC.

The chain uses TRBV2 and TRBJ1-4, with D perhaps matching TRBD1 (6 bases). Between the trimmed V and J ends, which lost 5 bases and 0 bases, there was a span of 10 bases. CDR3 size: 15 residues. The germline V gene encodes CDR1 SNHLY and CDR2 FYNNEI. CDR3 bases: TGTGCCAGCAGTTCTCGACAGGCAACTAATGAAAAACTGTTTTTT. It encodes CASSSRQATNEKLFF.